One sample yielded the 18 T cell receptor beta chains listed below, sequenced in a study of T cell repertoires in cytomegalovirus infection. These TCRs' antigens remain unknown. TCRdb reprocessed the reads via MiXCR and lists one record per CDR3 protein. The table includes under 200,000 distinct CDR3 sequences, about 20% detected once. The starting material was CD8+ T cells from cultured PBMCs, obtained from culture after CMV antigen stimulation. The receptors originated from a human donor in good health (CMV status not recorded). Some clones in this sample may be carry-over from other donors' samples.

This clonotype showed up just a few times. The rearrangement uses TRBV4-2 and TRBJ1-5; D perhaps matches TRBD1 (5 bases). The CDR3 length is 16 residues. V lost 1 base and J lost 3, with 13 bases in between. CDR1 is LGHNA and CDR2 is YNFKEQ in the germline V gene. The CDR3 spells CASSQGGGAINQPQHF. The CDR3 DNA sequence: TGTGCCAGCAGCCAAGGGGGAGGGGCGATCAATCAGCCCCAGCATTTT.

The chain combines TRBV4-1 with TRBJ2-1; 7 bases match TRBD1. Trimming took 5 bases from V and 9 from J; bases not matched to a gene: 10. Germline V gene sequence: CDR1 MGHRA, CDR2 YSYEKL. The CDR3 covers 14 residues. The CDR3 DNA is TGCGCCAGCAGCGGGGACAGCTACGCCGGTGAGCAGTTCTTC. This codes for CASSGDSYAGEQFF.

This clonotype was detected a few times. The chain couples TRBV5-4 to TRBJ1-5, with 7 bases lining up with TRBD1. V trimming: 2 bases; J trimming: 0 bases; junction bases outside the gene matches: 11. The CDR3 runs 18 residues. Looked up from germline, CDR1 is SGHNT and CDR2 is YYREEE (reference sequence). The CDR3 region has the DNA TGTGCCAGCAGCTTTAGGGGAGGGACAGAAGATAGCAATCAGCCCCAGCATTTT. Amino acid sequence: CASSFRGGTEDSNQPQHF.

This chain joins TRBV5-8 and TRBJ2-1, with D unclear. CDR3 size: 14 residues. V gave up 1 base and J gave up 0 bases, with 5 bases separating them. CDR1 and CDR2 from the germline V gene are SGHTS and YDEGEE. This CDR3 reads CASSLLGSYNEQFF. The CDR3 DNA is TGTGCCAGCAGCTTGCTGGGCTCCTACAATGAGCAGTTCTTC.

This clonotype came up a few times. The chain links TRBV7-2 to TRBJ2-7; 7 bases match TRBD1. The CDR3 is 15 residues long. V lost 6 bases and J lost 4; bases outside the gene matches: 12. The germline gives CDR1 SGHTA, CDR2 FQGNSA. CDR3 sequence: CASRRTSGTVYEQYF. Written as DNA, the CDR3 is TGTGCCAGCAGACGCACATCCGGGACAGTTTACGAGCAGTACTTC.

The CDR3 coding sequence is TGCGCCAGCAGCCAGATGGACAGGGCCGCAAATGAGCAGTTCTTC. It translates to CASSQMDRAANEQFF. The V call is TRBV4-1, the J call TRBJ2-1, with 8 bases identical to TRBD1. Germline V gene lookup returns CDR1 MGHRA and CDR2 YSYEKL. Unmatched junction bases numbered 8, after V lost 3 bases and J lost 7 bases. This CDR3 has 15 amino acids.

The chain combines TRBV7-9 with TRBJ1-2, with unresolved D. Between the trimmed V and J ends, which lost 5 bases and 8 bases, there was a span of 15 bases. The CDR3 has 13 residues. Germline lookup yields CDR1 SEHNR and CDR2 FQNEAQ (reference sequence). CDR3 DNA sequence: TGTGCCAGCAGCCCGGAGGCTTGGCGGGGCTACACCTTC. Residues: CASSPEAWRGYTF. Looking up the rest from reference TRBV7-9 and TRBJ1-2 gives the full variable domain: DTGVSQNPRHKITKRGQNVTFRCDPISEHNRLYWYRQTLGQGPEFLTYFQNEAQLEKSRLLSDRFSAERPKGSFSTLEIQRTEQGDSAMYLCASSPEAWRGYTFGSGTRLTVV.

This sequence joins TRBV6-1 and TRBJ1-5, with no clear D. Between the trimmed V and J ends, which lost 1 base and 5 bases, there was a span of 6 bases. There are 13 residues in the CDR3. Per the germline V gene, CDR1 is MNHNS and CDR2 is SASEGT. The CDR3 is CASSEGLYQPQHF. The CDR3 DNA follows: TGTGCCAGCAGTGAAGGGTTATATCAGCCCCAGCATTTT.

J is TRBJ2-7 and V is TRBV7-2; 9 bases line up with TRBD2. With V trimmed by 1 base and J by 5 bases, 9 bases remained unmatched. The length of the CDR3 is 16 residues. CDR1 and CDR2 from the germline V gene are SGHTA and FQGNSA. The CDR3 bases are TGTGCCAGCAGCTTAGATCTAGCGGGGTCGCCGCACGAGCAGTACTTC. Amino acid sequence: CASSLDLAGSPHEQYF.

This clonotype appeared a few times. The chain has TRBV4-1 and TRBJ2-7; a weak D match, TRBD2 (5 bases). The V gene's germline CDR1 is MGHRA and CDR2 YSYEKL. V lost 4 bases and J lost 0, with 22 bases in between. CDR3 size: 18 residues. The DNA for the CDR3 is TGCGCCAGCAGCCCAGTCCTAACCCGGACTGGAAGCTCCTACGAGCAGTACTTC. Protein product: CASSPVLTRTGSSYEQYF.

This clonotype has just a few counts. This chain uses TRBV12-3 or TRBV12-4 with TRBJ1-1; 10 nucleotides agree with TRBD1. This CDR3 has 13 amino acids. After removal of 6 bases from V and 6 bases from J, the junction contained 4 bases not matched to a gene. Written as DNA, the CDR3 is TGTGCCAGCAGCGGACAGGGGGGGCCTGAAGCTTTCTTT. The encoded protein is CASSGQGGPEAFF.

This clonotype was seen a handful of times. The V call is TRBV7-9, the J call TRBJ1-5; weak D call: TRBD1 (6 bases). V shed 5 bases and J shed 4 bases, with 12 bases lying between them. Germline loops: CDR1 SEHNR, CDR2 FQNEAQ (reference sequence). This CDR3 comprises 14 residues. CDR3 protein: CASSPPGVNQPQHF. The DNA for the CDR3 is TGTGCCAGCAGCCCCCCAGGGGTAAATCAGCCCCAGCATTTT. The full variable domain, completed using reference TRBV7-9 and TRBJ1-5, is DTGVSQNPRHKITKRGQNVTFRCDPISEHNRLYWYRQTLGQGPEFLTYFQNEAQLEKSRLLSDRFSAERPKGSFSTLEIQRTEQGDSAMYLCASSPPGVNQPQHFGDGTRLSIL.

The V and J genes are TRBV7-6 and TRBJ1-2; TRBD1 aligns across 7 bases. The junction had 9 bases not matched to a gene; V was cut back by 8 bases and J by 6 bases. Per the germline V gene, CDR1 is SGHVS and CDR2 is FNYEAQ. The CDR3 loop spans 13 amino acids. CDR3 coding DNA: TGTGCCAGCCGACAGGGCCCCCAGAATGGCTACACCTTC. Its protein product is CASRQGPQNGYTF.

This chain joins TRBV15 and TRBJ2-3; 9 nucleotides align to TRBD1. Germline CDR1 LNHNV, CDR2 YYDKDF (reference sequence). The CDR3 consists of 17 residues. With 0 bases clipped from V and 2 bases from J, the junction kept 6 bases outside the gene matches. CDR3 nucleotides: TGTGCCACCAGCAGAGATCTGGGGACAGGGATCACAGATACGCAGTATTTT. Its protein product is CATSRDLGTGITDTQYF.

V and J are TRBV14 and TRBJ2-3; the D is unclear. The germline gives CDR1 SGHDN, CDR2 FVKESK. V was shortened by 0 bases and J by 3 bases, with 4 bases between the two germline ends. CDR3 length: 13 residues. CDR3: CASSQERTDTQYF. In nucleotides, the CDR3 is TGTGCCAGCAGCCAAGAACGGACAGATACGCAGTATTTT.

The CDR3 DNA is TGTGCCAGCACCCGACATGACACCGGGGAGCTGTTTTTT. Residues: CASTRHDTGELFF. J is TRBJ2-2 and V is TRBV7-2; D is ambiguous. V lost 7 bases and J 3 bases, leaving 9 bases between the germline ends. Germline V lookup: CDR1 SGHTA, CDR2 FQGNSA. This CDR3 spans 13 amino acids.

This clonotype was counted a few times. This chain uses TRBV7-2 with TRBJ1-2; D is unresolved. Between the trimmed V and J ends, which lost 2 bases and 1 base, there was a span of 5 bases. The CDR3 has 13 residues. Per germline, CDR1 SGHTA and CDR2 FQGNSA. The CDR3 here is CASSLISNYGYTF. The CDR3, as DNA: TGTGCCAGCAGCTTAATAAGTAACTATGGCTACACCTTC.

CDR3 coding DNA: TGTGCCAGCAGTTATACGGGGGGGCCACACAATGAGCAGTTCTTC. Translated: CASSYTGGPHNEQFF. The chain combines TRBV6-2 or TRBV6-3 with TRBJ2-1; the match to TRBD2 covers 8 bases. The V gene's germline CDR1 is MNHEY and CDR2 SVGEGT. J lost 5 bases, V lost 3 bases, and 6 bases had no gene match. CDR3 length equals 15 residues.